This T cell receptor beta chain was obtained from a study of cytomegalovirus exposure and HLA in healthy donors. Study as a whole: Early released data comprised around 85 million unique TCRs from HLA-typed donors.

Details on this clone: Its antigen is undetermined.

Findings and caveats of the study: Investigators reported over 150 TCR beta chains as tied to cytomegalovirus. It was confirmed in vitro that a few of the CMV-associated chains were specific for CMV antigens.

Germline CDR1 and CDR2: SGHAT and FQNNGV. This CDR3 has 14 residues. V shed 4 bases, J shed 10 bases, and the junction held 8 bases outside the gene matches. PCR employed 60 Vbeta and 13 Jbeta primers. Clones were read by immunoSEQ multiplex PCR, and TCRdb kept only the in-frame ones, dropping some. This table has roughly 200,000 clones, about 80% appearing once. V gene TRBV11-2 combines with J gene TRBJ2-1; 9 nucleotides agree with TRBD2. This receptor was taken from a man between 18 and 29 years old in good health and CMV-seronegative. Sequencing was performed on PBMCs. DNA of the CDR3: TGTGCCAGCAGCTCAACTAGCGGGTGGGGGGAGCAGTTCTTC. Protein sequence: CASSSTSGWGEQFF.